This T cell receptor beta chain emerged from a study of blood T cell repertoires in COVID-19. Across the whole study: Donors in the United States, Italy and Spain gave samples during acute or convalescent COVID-19. PBMCs, B-cell-depleted T cells, or T cells provided the cDNA or gDNA that made up the material.

Original handling: Reference gene primer amplification gave estimated nucleated cell counts. Some clones are missing from TCRdb's copy, which holds only in-frame ones; the method was immunoSEQ multiplex PCR. From that table come the V and J calls and clone size; the DNA was used to work out D and trimming. The repertoire includes about 380,000 clones, around 87% of them detected once, and approximately 7% sits in the top ten. This CDR3 has 14 amino acids. Deletions cut 5 bases from V and 5 bases from J, with 13 bases between. Germline V gene data show CDR1 as SNHLY and CDR2 as FYNNEI. This clonotype was obtained from a man younger than 35 with active or convalescent COVID-19. The rearrangement joins TRBV2 to TRBJ1-5; D uncertain. Sequenced material: peripheral blood. CDR3 nucleotide sequence: TGTGCCAGCAGTCCAAATACAGATTATCAGCCCCAGCATTTT. Encoded protein: CASSPNTDYQPQHF.